Presented here are 32 T cell receptor beta chains from one specimen sequenced in a study of blood T cell repertoires in COVID-19. TCRdb's table, derived via immunoSEQ multiplex PCR, lists solely in-frame clones and lacks some. The data hold 140,000 to 150,000 clones, with under 80% observed a single time. Sequencing used peripheral blood. The receptors originated from a man in his fifties or sixties with acute or convalescent COVID-19.

The genes are TRBV7-2 and TRBJ1-2; 8 bases agree with TRBD1. Germline V gene data show CDR1 as SGHTA and CDR2 as FQGNSA. This CDR3 contains 15 residues. V dropped 4 bases and J dropped 6; count of bases not matched to a gene: 10. CDR3 in amino acids: CASSSDRVRVHGYTF. DNA for the CDR3: TGTGCCAGCAGCTCGGACAGGGTACGGGTACATGGCTACACCTTC.

The gene calls are TRBV28 and TRBJ2-1; TRBD2 might be the D (6 bases). Trimming pared 5 bases from V and 2 bases from J, leaving 13 bases between. Germline CDR1 is MDHEN and CDR2 is SYDVKM. This CDR3 is 15 amino acids long. The CDR3 nucleotides read TGTGCCAGCAGTGGGGCCGGGACTCCCTACAATGAGCAGTTCTTC. Residues: CASSGAGTPYNEQFF. Supplemented by reference TRBV28 and TRBJ2-1, the full variable domain reads DVKVTQSSRYLVKRTGEKVFLECVQDMDHENMFWYRQDPGLGLRLIYFSYDVKMKEKGDIPEGYSVSREKKERFSLILESASTNQTSMYLCASSGAGTPYNEQFFGPGTRLTVL.

The CDR3 nucleotides are TGTGCCAGTAGCGGCGAGCGGGAGGGGCATGAGCAGTTCTTC. Translating gives CASSGEREGHEQFF. V usage is TRBV19 and J usage is TRBJ2-1; TRBD2 aligns across 10 bases. V dropped 6 bases and J dropped 8; count of bases not matched to a gene: 7. Germline values: CDR1 LNHDA, CDR2 SQIVND (reference sequence). The CDR3 loop spans 14 amino acids.

The chain joins TRBV19 to TRBJ1-3; 7 bases map to TRBD1. CDR1 and CDR2 from the germline V gene are LNHDA and SQIVND (reference sequence). The CDR3 loop spans 16 amino acids. V dropped 6 bases and J dropped 9; count of bases not matched to a gene: 17. Here the CDR3 reads CASRRGPGQTGPTIYF. DNA for the CDR3: TGTGCCAGTAGGAGGGGCCCGGGACAGACGGGTCCCACCATATATTTT.

The chain has TRBV11-2 and TRBJ1-2; weak D call: TRBD1 (5 bases). Germline CDR1 reads SGHAT; CDR2 reads FQNNGV. Trimming cost V 5 bases and J 8 bases, with 15 bases left between them. CDR3 length: 13 amino acids. DNA for the CDR3: TGTGCCAGCAGCCCCCTGGGTAGGGGAGGCTACACCTTC. It is translated as CASSPLGRGGYTF.

V and J are TRBV19 and TRBJ1-5; perhaps TRBD1 as D (5 bases). The CDR3 is 15 amino acids. Germline lookup yields CDR1 LNHDA and CDR2 SQIVND (reference sequence). The V and J ends lost 4 bases and 4 bases respectively, with 14 bases between them. Here the CDR3 DNA reads TGTGCCAGTAGTAAGGGCCAGGGAGGAAATCAGCCCCAGCATTTT. This encodes CASSKGQGGNQPQHF.

The gene calls are TRBV7-3 and TRBJ2-1; 14 bases match TRBD2. Germline V gives CDR1 SGHTA, CDR2 FQGTGA. The CDR3 is made up of 16 amino acids. With 4 bases clipped from V and 6 bases from J, the junction kept 5 bases outside the gene matches. The CDR3 DNA is TGTGCCAGCAGCTCCCCGGGACTAGCGGGAGCCAATGAGCAGTTCTTC. It encodes CASSSPGLAGANEQFF. The full variable domain, completed using reference TRBV7-3 and TRBJ2-1, is GAGVSQTPSNKVTEKGKYVELRCDPISGHTALYWYRQSLGQGPEFLIYFQGTGAADDSGLPNDRFFAVRPEGSVSTLKIQRTERGDSAVYLCASSSPGLAGANEQFFGPGTRLTVL.

This clone was seen more than once but under ten times. This sequence joins TRBV4-1 and TRBJ2-7; TRBD2 matches 9 bases. The CDR3 contains 14 residues. V dropped 4 bases and J dropped 6; count of bases not matched to a gene: 7. Germline CDR1 is MGHRA and CDR2 is YSYEKL. This CDR3 reads CASSLSGRPAEQYF. CDR3 nucleotides: TGCGCCAGCAGCCTTAGCGGGAGACCCGCCGAGCAGTACTTC.

This chain joins TRBV29-1 and TRBJ2-3; D unclear. Germline values: CDR1 SQVTM, CDR2 ANQGSEA. The CDR3 is 13 residues long. Trimming stripped 3 bases from V and 0 bases from J, with 7 bases between. CDR3 in amino acids: CSVDEASTDTQYF. The CDR3 DNA reads as TGCAGCGTTGACGAGGCTAGCACAGATACGCAGTATTTT.

The rearrangement joins TRBV6-6 to TRBJ2-1; TRBD1 is a possible D gene (5 bases). The CDR3 is made up of 13 amino acids. Germline V gene data show CDR1 as MNHNY and CDR2 as SVGAGI (reference sequence). The V end was cut by 10 bases, the J end by 2 bases, with 12 bases between. CDR3 amino acids: CATKLQAYNEQFF. The CDR3 DNA sequence: TGTGCCACGAAATTACAGGCCTACAATGAGCAGTTCTTC.

The CDR3 bases are TGTGCCAGCAGTTACTCCGGACTAGCGGGAGGTGGCTTGGGCACAGATACGCAGTATTTT. It codes for CASSYSGLAGGGLGTDTQYF. The V and J genes are TRBV6-7 and TRBJ2-3; 14 nucleotides line up with TRBD2. TRBV6-7 is recorded as an ORF, its role being uncertain. The CDR3 contains 20 residues. V was pared by 0 bases and J by 1 base, with 9 bases of the junction left unmatched.

As regards this clone: This sample also contains other DNA sequences that code for the same CDR3. The CDR3 region is CASRGTVSTDTQYF. DNA for the CDR3: TGTGCCAGCAGGGGGACAGTCAGCACAGATACGCAGTATTTT. V gene TRBV28 combines with J gene TRBJ2-3, with 7 bases identical to TRBD1. After removal of 6 bases from V and 0 bases from J, the junction contained 3 bases not matched to a gene. The CDR3 consists of 14 residues. From germline, CDR1 is MDHEN and CDR2 SYDVKM.

This clone appeared a few times. The chain couples TRBV10-3 to TRBJ1-6; no clear D gene. The germline V and J ends were trimmed by 7 bases and 0 bases, with 10 bases remaining between them. The CDR3 sequence is 15 residues long. The germline V gene has CDR1 ENHRY and CDR2 SYGVKD. CDR3 DNA sequence: TGTGCCATCAAATCTGAGAGCTCCTATAATTCACCCCTCCACTTT. Protein: CAIKSESSYNSPLHF.

This chain links TRBV6-5 with TRBJ1-2, with D possibly TRBD1 on 5 matching bases. The length of the CDR3 is 14 residues. CDR1 and CDR2 from the germline V gene are MNHEY and SVGAGI. V lost 5 bases to trimming and J lost 3 bases, with 13 bases between them. CDR3 sequence reads: CASSPLSTDYGYTF. The CDR3, as DNA: TGTGCCAGCAGTCCACTCTCGACAGACTATGGCTACACCTTC.

J is TRBJ2-1 and V is TRBV28; a possible D gene is TRBD2 (6 bases). The V and J ends lost 7 bases and 7 bases respectively, with 11 bases between them. Germline V gene sequence: CDR1 MDHEN, CDR2 SYDVKM. CDR3 length: 12 amino acids. The CDR3 coding sequence is TGTGCCAGCACGGACTACAGGAATGAGCAGTTCTTC. It codes for CASTDYRNEQFF.

Comments on this clone: This may be a read error: a much more frequent sequence differs by one nucleotide. The V call is TRBV7-7, the J call TRBJ2-7; 8 bases agree with TRBD2. The J segment lost 4 bases and the V segment lost 5 bases, leaving 7 bases of the junction unmatched. The CDR3 has 14 amino acids. CDR1 and CDR2 (germline): SSHAT, FNYEAQ (reference sequence). Here the CDR3 reads CASSPSGSGYEQYF. The CDR3 DNA is TGTGCCAGCAGCCCCAGCGGGAGTGGGTACGAGCAGTACTTC.

J is TRBJ2-1 and V is TRBV28; D is undetermined. From germline, CDR1 is MDHEN and CDR2 SYDVKM. This CDR3 region has 14 residues. The germline V and J ends were trimmed by 1 base and 5 bases, with 9 bases remaining between them. The CDR3 nucleotides are TGTGCCAGCAGTTTATTTGGGCAAAACAATGAGCAGTTCTTC. Its translation: CASSLFGQNNEQFF.

V usage is TRBV19 and J usage is TRBJ1-5; no firm D call. From germline, CDR1 is LNHDA and CDR2 SQIVND (reference sequence). V was pared by 7 bases and J by 0 bases, with 13 bases between. The CDR3 contains 15 residues. In DNA, the CDR3 is TGTGCCAGTACCTCGGGGAGCTATAGCAATCAGCCCCAGCATTTT. Residues: CASTSGSYSNQPQHF.

The chain links TRBV19 to TRBJ2-7; 14 bases agree with TRBD2. The CDR3 consists of 17 residues. J lost 5 bases, V lost 3 bases, and 9 bases had no gene match. The germline V gene has CDR1 LNHDA and CDR2 SQIVND (reference sequence). The CDR3 DNA reads as TGTGCCAGTAGTATTGGAACGGGACTAGCGGGAGATCACGAGCAGTACTTC. This encodes CASSIGTGLAGDHEQYF.

The chain has TRBV10-3 and TRBJ2-6; maybe TRBD2 (5 bases). The CDR3 covers 16 residues. The germline V gene has CDR1 ENHRY and CDR2 SYGVKD. The V gene lost 0 bases and the J gene lost 0 bases, with 6 bases spanning the gap. The CDR3 is CAISESGGSGANVLTF. The CDR3 region has the DNA TGTGCCATCAGTGAGTCTGGAGGCTCTGGGGCCAACGTCCTGACTTTC.

This chain joins TRBV28 and TRBJ1-4, with 9 bases aligning to TRBD1. This CDR3 has 15 residues. Trimming removed 3 bases from V and 8 bases from J; junction bases left unmatched: 7. From germline, CDR1 is MDHEN and CDR2 SYDVKM. In nucleotides, the CDR3 is TGTGCCAGCAGTTTTCCGGGACAGGGAAGCGAAAAACTGTTTTTT. This gives the protein CASSFPGQGSEKLFF.

This clone has only one observation. V usage is TRBV11-2 and J usage is TRBJ2-7, with 12 nucleotides matching TRBD2. CDR1 and CDR2 from the germline V gene are SGHAT and FQNNGV. V was clipped by 2 bases and J by 5 bases; unmatched bases: 7. CDR3 length: 16 amino acids. CDR3 DNA: TGTGCCAGCAGCTTACGAGCTAGCGGGAGGGTCCACGAGCAGTACTTC. The encoded protein is CASSLRASGRVHEQYF.

Only a few counts were recorded for this clone. The V gene is TRBV7-8, the J gene TRBJ1-5; possible D gene TRBD1, 6 bases. The V gene lost 3 bases and the J gene lost 2 bases, with 17 bases spanning the gap. The germline V gene encodes CDR1 SGHVS and CDR2 FQNEAQ. The CDR3 runs to 17 residues. The CDR3 bases are TGTGCCAGCAGCTTCGCTGACGGGGGGCAGGGCAATCAGCCCCAGCATTTT. Protein: CASSFADGGQGNQPQHF.

This chain joins TRBV28 and TRBJ2-2; D is perhaps TRBD1 (5 bases). The CDR3 loop spans 16 amino acids. V lost 3 bases and J 4 bases, leaving 15 bases between the germline ends. The V gene's germline CDR1 is MDHEN and CDR2 SYDVKM. The DNA of the CDR3 is TGTGCCAGCAGTTTTCAGGGTGCCAAGGTCACCGGGGAGCTGTTTTTT. This translates into CASSFQGAKVTGELFF.

The chain couples TRBV27 to TRBJ2-1, with 9 bases identical to TRBD1. V lost 2 bases, J lost 8 bases, and 4 bases stayed unmatched. This CDR3 is built from 14 residues. Germline V gives CDR1 MNHEY, CDR2 SMNVEV (reference sequence). The CDR3 sequence is CASSLRDRVDEQFF. CDR3 sequence (DNA): TGTGCCAGCAGTTTAAGGGACAGGGTCGATGAGCAGTTCTTC.

The chain recombines TRBV19 with TRBJ2-3; D gene ambiguous. V was cut by 5 bases and J by 2 bases, with 11 bases left in between. CDR1 is LNHDA and CDR2 is SQIVND in the germline V gene (reference sequence). The CDR3 has 14 amino acids. This CDR3 is CASSSKGDTDTQYF. The CDR3, as DNA: TGTGCCAGTAGTTCTAAAGGAGACACAGATACGCAGTATTTT.

The V gene is TRBV6-5, the J gene TRBJ2-7; weak D call: TRBD2 (6 bases). The germline V and J ends were trimmed by 5 bases and 4 bases, with 15 bases remaining between them. Per the germline V gene, CDR1 is MNHEY and CDR2 is SVGAGI. This CDR3 contains 14 residues. The CDR3 nucleotides are TGTGCCAGCAGTCTTAAATGGGGGGTGTACGAGCAGTACTTC. Translating gives CASSLKWGVYEQYF.

The genes are TRBV12-3 or TRBV12-4 and TRBJ2-2; no clear D gene. V was cut by 7 bases and J by 8 bases, with 8 bases left in between. This CDR3 contains 11 residues. The CDR3: CASTSVGELFF. The CDR3 DNA reads as TGTGCCAGCACCTCGGTGGGGGAGCTGTTTTTT.

This chain links TRBV3-1 (or the pseudogene TRBV3-2) with TRBJ2-7, with D unresolved. V was pared by 0 bases and J by 12 bases, with 9 bases between. Germline V gene sequence: CDR1 LGHDT, CDR2 YNNKEL (reference sequence). CDR3 length: 11 amino acids. The CDR3 DNA is TGTGCCAGCAGCCAAGACGGTCTATTGTACTTC. Its translation is CASSQDGLLYF.

The chain couples TRBV18 to TRBJ1-5; perhaps TRBD1 as D (6 bases). Germline V gene sequence: CDR1 KGHSH, CDR2 LQKENI. The V gene lost 5 bases and the J gene lost 5 bases, with 10 bases spanning the gap. There are 13 residues in the CDR3. CDR3 sequence: CASSNREYQPQHF. The CDR3 nucleotides read TGTGCCAGCTCAAACAGGGAGTATCAGCCCCAGCATTTT.

This sequence joins TRBV30 and TRBJ2-1, with 9 nucleotides matching TRBD2. V gave up 3 bases and J gave up 0 bases; unmatched junction bases: 12. The CDR3 is made up of 18 amino acids. Germline V CDR1 and CDR2: GTSNPN, SVGIG (reference sequence). In DNA form, the CDR3 reads TGTGCCTGGAGCCCGGGCGGGAGGGCCTTGAGCTCCTACAATGAGCAGTTCTTC. This codes for CAWSPGGRALSSYNEQFF. Complete variable domain (other parts from reference TRBV30 and TRBJ2-1): SQTIHQWPATLVQPVGSPLSLECTVEGTSNPNLYWYRQAAGRGLQLLFYSVGIGQISSEVPQNLSASRPQDRQFILSSKKLLLSDSGFYLCAWSPGGRALSSYNEQFFGPGTRLTVL.

This clone was seen just once. The genes are TRBV7-9 and TRBJ1-1; D uncertain. This CDR3 region has 12 residues. The V end lost 8 bases, the J end lost 3 bases, and 10 bases lay between the germline ends. CDR1 and CDR2 (germline): SEHNR, FQNEAQ (reference sequence). CDR3 DNA: TGTGCCAGCCGGCCGGGAGACACTGAAGCTTTCTTT. Translation gives CASRPGDTEAFF.